This TCR beta chain was identified in a study of T cell responses to AZD1222 COVID-19 vaccine. Findings of the study overall: A mostly white British donor set with more females was recruited, and clonal diversity was possibly underestimated.

Produced via immunoSEQ multiplex PCR; TCRdb's table is partial and in-frame only. The sample has 90,000 to 150,000 clones, around 87% seen once. This CDR3 contains 13 residues. The germline V and J ends were trimmed by 3 bases and 5 bases, with 8 bases remaining between them. Per germline, CDR1 SNHLY and CDR2 FYNNEI. A word on this clone: Its antigen is unidentified.

This specimen was peripheral blood, taken on day 0 of AZD1222 vaccination. The sequence came from an adult in good health. This chain connects TRBV2 to TRBJ1-5, with D uncertain. The CDR3 DNA follows: TGTGCCAGCAGTGATCCCTTCCATCAGCCCCAGCATTTT. It is translated as CASSDPFHQPQHF. Together with reference TRBV2 and TRBJ1-5, the CDR3 gives the full variable domain: EPEVTQTPSHQVTQMGQEVILRCVPISNHLYFYWYRQILGQKVEFLVSFYNNEISEKSEIFDDQFSVERPDGSNFTLKIRSTKLEDSAMYFCASSDPFHQPQHFGDGTRLSIL.